This TCR beta chain was identified in a study of pediatric ulcerative colitis (dated by TCRdb to 2018 to 2020). With respect to the entire study: Under ten ulcerative colitis patients had pancolitis and two had left-sided colitis, with histology consistent with ulcerative colitis in all. By Pediatric Ulcerative Colitis Activity Index, two patients had mild disease, several had moderate disease and three had acute severe colitis. From 9 or 10 newly diagnosed, treatment-naive pediatric ulcerative colitis patients and a handful of non-IBD control children, paired blood and rectal samples were collected.

One to two pinch biopsies were taken from the rectum for research during colonoscopy. Ulcerative colitis patients had received no immunosuppressive medication before the diagnostic colonoscopy. Before DNA isolation, rectal biopsies were subjected to proteinase K digestion. The Wizard kit (Promega) was used to extract genomic DNA from blood and intestinal samples. CDR1 and CDR2, looked up from the germline V gene, are SGHTA and FQGTGA. Spanning cysteine to phenylalanine, the CDR3 consists of 14 amino acids. Of all the DNA, just the CDR3 is kept, 42 bases in frame from base 1. V is clipped by 0 bases and J by 6 bases, and the sequence between their germline boundaries is 12 bases long. Using the immunoSEQ TRB Survey service, rearranged CDR3 beta regions were amplified from genomic DNA with multiplex V and J primers. To keep depth equal across samples, survey-level sequencing depth of up to 500,000 reads per sample was applied. Libraries were purified, pooled and sequenced on Illumina technology. Turning to the authors' computational methods: Productive clonality, sample overlap, pairwise scatters, CDR3 beta length, V/D/J gene usage and productiveness were all assessed with the immunoSEQ online tools. Calculated diversity was defined as the number of unique rearrangements divided by total templates, multiplied by 100, and Shannon and Simpson indices were computed as well. Principal component analysis was performed on Z-score normalized data with the R prcomp function and the ggbiplot package. Morisita's index was used to quantify the clonal overlap between blood and rectum within each subject. Entries here come from immuneACCESS through TCRdb and include only in-frame sequences with V and J called. Some clones fail to appear in such tables; in the studies checked, an unresolved V gene covers under half of the shortfall, and the cause of the remainder is unknown. The D gene and trimming were derived from the DNA, and the V and J assignments and clone size from that table. The sample table records tens of thousands of clones; approximately 71% of these occur just once. Clones ranked in the top ten supply 7.8% of the sample.

Regarding this clone: It lacks a known antigen. Nothing much larger sits one base from this clone, and base qualities are not available.

Study-level results and caveats: Features of the rectal repertoire distinguished controls, mild-moderate colitis patients and acute severe colitis patients, and in acute severe colitis rectal diversity was lower because of clonal expansions. Because repertoires were derived from total lymphocyte DNA, patterns in rare subsets such as regulatory T cells may not have been reflected. Compared with controls, ulcerative colitis patients showed significantly higher autologous blood-rectal clonal overlap, a finding that suggests increased T cell trafficking to inflamed tissue. T cells from blood may have been included in the rectal pinch biopsies, particularly in patients with overt colitis. For technical reasons, blood samples from a couple of patients gave substantially fewer templates, and these samples were excluded from the blood-rectal overlap analysis. The healthy control group was small, consisting of only four individuals. A couple of rectal CDR3 clonotypes were present in all ulcerative colitis patients and in none of the controls.

The clonotype comes from a boy between 10 and 17 years old with severe ulcerative colitis. The sample consisted of gut tissue. Here the chain combines TRBV7-3 and TRBJ2-7; the D gene assignment is perhaps TRBD1 or TRBD2, with each matching 5 bases. The DNA sequence is given as TGTGCCAGCAGCTTAACGCGTGGGGGTGCCGAGCAGTACTTC. Translated, this gives CASSLTRGGAEQYF.